One sample yielded the 19 T cell receptor beta chains listed below, sequenced in a study of identical twins. TCRdb re-derived calls from the 5' RACE reads in MiXCR, one entry per CDR3 protein. The data contain around 650,000 distinct CDR3 sequences, around 7.4% of them singletons. The data also belong to a second study, concerning yellow fever vaccine responses in identical twins.

What was sequenced was PBMCs. The source of these receptors is a woman aged 18 to 35 in good health.

This clonotype was counted between two and nine times. This sequence joins TRBV12-3 or TRBV12-4 and TRBJ2-1; 9 positions agree with TRBD2. The CDR3 runs 15 residues. V lost 6 bases and J lost 10; bases outside the gene matches: 13. CDR3 bases: TGTGCCAGCAGGAGGACTAGCGCCCACCAATGGGAGCAGTTCTTC. Protein product: CASRRTSAHQWEQFF.

This clonotype was observed a few times. Here the CDR3 reads CATSRGYETQYF. CDR3 nucleotide sequence: TGTGCCACCAGCAGAGGATACGAGACCCAGTACTTC. V and J are TRBV15 and TRBJ2-5; D gene uncertain. Trimming pared 1 base from V and 5 bases from J, leaving 5 bases between. This CDR3 comprises 12 residues. Germline values: CDR1 LNHNV, CDR2 YYDKDF (reference sequence).

This clonotype showed up many times. The V gene is TRBV5-1, the J gene TRBJ2-1; possible D gene TRBD1, 5 bases. Trimming removed 4 bases from V and 8 bases from J, with 10 bases in between. The CDR3 sequence is 12 residues long. Germline-derived CDR1 and CDR2 are SGHRS and YFSETQ. CDR3 residues: CASSEGAYEQFF. The CDR3 coding sequence is TGCGCCAGCAGCGAAGGGGCCTATGAGCAGTTCTTC.

The chain couples TRBV12-3 or TRBV12-4 to TRBJ2-6, with D possibly matching TRBD2 (5 bases). CDR3 size: 15 residues. Trimming removed 5 bases at V and 0 bases at J, with 8 bases between. CDR3 bases: TGTGCCAGCAGTAGGGAGTTCTCTGGGGCCAACGTCCTGACTTTC. Translation gives CASSREFSGANVLTF.

This clonotype has a count of ten or more. The chain links TRBV4-1 to TRBJ1-1, with TRBD1 matching over 9 bases. The germline V gene encodes CDR1 MGHRA and CDR2 YSYEKL. V gave up 0 bases and J gave up 1 base; unmatched junction bases: 3. This CDR3 is 16 amino acids long. This CDR3 is CASSQDGDRANTEAFF. For the CDR3, the DNA is TGCGCCAGCAGCCAAGATGGGGACAGGGCGAACACTGAAGCTTTCTTT.

This clonotype appeared a few times. V and J are TRBV5-6 and TRBJ2-3; the D is unclear. V was shortened by 0 bases and J by 6 bases, with 17 bases between the two germline ends. Germline CDR1 and CDR2: SGHDT and YYEEEE. The CDR3 loop spans 16 amino acids. For the CDR3, the DNA is TGTGCCAGCAGCTTGGAGCAGCGATTCCGTTGGGATACGCAGTATTTT. Translating it yields CASSLEQRFRWDTQYF.

This clonotype was seen many times. The V and J genes are TRBV5-1 and TRBJ1-6; D is ambiguous. The germline gives CDR1 SGHRS, CDR2 YFSETQ. The V end lost 0 bases, the J end lost 10 bases, and 11 bases lay between the germline ends. This CDR3 comprises 14 residues. CDR3 sequence (DNA): TGCGCCAGCAGCTTGGAGGACGGTTTGTCACCCCTCCACTTT. It yields the protein CASSLEDGLSPLHF.

This clonotype was detected only a few times. The chain couples TRBV20-1 to TRBJ2-3; TRBD2 is a possible D gene (5 bases). The V end was cut by 2 bases, the J end by 0 bases, with 9 bases between. CDR3 size: 14 residues. The V gene's germline CDR1 is DFQATT and CDR2 SNEGSKA (reference sequence). This CDR3 is CSARPAASTDTQYF. The CDR3, as DNA: TGCAGTGCTAGACCAGCGGCTAGCACAGATACGCAGTATTTT.

This clonotype was observed a few times. This chain joins TRBV28 and TRBJ2-7; TRBD2 agrees at 9 bases. The germline V gene has CDR1 MDHEN and CDR2 SYDVKM. This CDR3 has 16 residues. V was clipped by 5 bases and J by 7 bases; unmatched bases: 15. In DNA form, the CDR3 reads TGTGCCAGCAGTCAGACTAGCGGAGGACCTCTTGGGGAGCAGTACTTC. Its protein is CASSQTSGGPLGEQYF.

This clonotype has more than one count but fewer than ten. This sequence joins TRBV7-9 and TRBJ1-1; D ambiguous. Trimming took off 4 bases at V and 4 bases at J, with 13 bases between the two ends. Germline V CDR1 and CDR2: SEHNR, FQNEAQ (reference sequence). This CDR3 has 14 amino acids. The CDR3 loop is CASSSPMQSTEAFF. DNA of the CDR3: TGTGCCAGCAGCTCCCCCATGCAAAGCACTGAAGCTTTCTTT.

This clonotype came up a few times. The chain couples TRBV4-1 to TRBJ1-1, with TRBD1 identical over 8 bases. The germline V gene has CDR1 MGHRA and CDR2 YSYEKL. This CDR3 contains 14 residues. V lost 2 bases and J lost 5; bases outside the gene matches: 4. The CDR3, as DNA: TGCGCCAGCAGCCAACAGGGGGCGCAGACTGAAGCTTTCTTT. It encodes CASSQQGAQTEAFF.

This chain links TRBV6-4 with TRBJ2-1; 10 bases match TRBD2. CDR3 size: 16 residues. Germline CDR1 reads MRHNA; CDR2 reads SNTAGT. The V segment lost 6 bases and the J segment 3 bases; nucleotides outside the gene matches: 8. The chain's CDR3 is CASSASGRGGYNEQFF. The DNA of the CDR3 is TGTGCCAGCAGCGCAAGCGGGAGGGGGGGCTACAATGAGCAGTTCTTC.

This clonotype was recorded a few times. This rearrangement joins TRBV7-2 to TRBJ2-3; weak D call: TRBD2 (6 bases). V dropped 5 bases and J dropped 3 bases, with 12 bases sitting between them. In germline, CDR1 is SGHTA, CDR2 FQGNSA. This CDR3 comprises 14 residues. CDR3 sequence reads: CASSTRLGTDTQYF. In DNA form, the CDR3 reads TGTGCCAGCAGCACCCGACTAGGGACAGATACGCAGTATTTT.

This clonotype was observed a handful of times. The chain is built from TRBV3-1 and TRBJ2-3; a possible D gene is TRBD2 (6 bases). The V end was cut by 2 bases, the J end by 3 bases, with 12 bases between. The germline V gene has CDR1 LGHDT and CDR2 YNNKEL (reference sequence). The CDR3 is 15 residues long. DNA for the CDR3: TGTGCCAGCAGCCAAAATTCCCTAGCGACAGATACGCAGTATTTT. Translated: CASSQNSLATDTQYF.

Only a few counts were recorded for this clonotype. The chain couples TRBV4-1 to TRBJ2-5; D assignment may be TRBD1 or TRBD2 (5 bases each). The CDR3 runs 15 residues. The V end was cut by 0 bases, the J end by 4 bases, with 12 bases between. The germline V gene encodes CDR1 MGHRA and CDR2 YSYEKL. The CDR3 is CASSQEPGPGETQYF. The CDR3, as DNA: TGCGCCAGCAGCCAAGAACCGGGACCGGGAGAGACCCAGTACTTC.

The chain employs TRBV18 and TRBJ1-2; no clear D gene. The CDR3 totals 16 residues. Trimming took off 0 bases at V and 4 bases at J, with 15 bases between the two ends. Germline loops: CDR1 KGHSH, CDR2 LQKENI. The CDR3, as DNA: TGTGCCAGCTCACCACCGGTCGGGCAAGGCCTCTATGGCTACACCTTC. Its translation: CASSPPVGQGLYGYTF.

This clonotype was detected a few times. The V and J genes are TRBV5-6 and TRBJ2-1; 12 nucleotides agree with TRBD2. Germline V lookup: CDR1 SGHDT, CDR2 YYEEEE. The CDR3 consists of 16 residues. The V segment lost 1 base and the J segment 9 bases; nucleotides outside the gene matches: 8. The CDR3 is CASSLRLAGARGEQFF. In nucleotides, the CDR3 is TGTGCCAGCAGCTTGCGACTAGCGGGGGCCCGAGGTGAGCAGTTCTTC.

This clonotype was recorded at least ten times. The rearrangement joins TRBV9 to TRBJ1-3; a weak D match, TRBD1 (5 bases). The length of the CDR3 is 16 residues. The germline gives CDR1 SGDLS, CDR2 YYNGEE. Trimming stripped 0 bases from V and 0 bases from J, with 10 bases between. The CDR3 spells CASSVEGELSGNTIYF. In DNA form, the CDR3 reads TGTGCCAGCAGCGTAGAAGGGGAACTCTCTGGAAACACCATATATTTT.

V is TRBV20-1 and J is TRBJ2-2; D remains ambiguous. CDR1 is DFQATT and CDR2 is SNEGSKA in the germline V gene (reference sequence). Trimming took off 1 base at V and 10 bases at J, with 13 bases between the two ends. This CDR3 has 13 amino acids. CDR3 DNA: TGCAGTGCTAGAGCAGGAGTGCCGCCGGAGCTGTTTTTT. As protein: CSARAGVPPELFF.